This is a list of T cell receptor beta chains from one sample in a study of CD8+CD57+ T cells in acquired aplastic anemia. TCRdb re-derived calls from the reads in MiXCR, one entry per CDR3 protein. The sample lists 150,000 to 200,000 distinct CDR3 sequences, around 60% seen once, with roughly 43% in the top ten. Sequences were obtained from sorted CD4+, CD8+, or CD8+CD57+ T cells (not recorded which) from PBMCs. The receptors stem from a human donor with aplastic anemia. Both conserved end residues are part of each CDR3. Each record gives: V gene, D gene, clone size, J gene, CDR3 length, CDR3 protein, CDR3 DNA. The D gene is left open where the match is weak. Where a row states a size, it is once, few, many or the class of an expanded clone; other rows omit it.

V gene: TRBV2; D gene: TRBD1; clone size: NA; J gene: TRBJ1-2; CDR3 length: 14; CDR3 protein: CASRQPGTGDGYTF; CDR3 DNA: TGTGCCAGCAGGCAGCCCGGGACAGGCGATGGCTACACCTTC
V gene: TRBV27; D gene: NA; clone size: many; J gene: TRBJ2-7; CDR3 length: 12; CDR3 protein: CASSATGREQYF; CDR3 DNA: TGTGCCAGCAGTGCCACAGGGAGGGAGCAGTACTTC
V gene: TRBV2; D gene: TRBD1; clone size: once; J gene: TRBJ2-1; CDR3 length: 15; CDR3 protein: CASSARQGSYNEQFF; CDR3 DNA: TGTGCCAGCAGTGCTCGACAGGGGAGCTACAATGAGCAGTTCTTC
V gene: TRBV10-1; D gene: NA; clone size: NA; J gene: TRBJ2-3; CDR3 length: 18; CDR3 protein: CASSEVLGASPTADTQYF; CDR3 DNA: TGCGCCAGCAGTGAGGTACTTGGGGCCAGTCCTACGGCAGATACGCAGTATTTT
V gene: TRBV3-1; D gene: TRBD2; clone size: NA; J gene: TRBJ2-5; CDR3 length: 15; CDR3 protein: CASSQDGGGGETQYF; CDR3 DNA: TGTGCCAGCAGCCAAGATGGGGGGGGGGGAGAGACCCAGTACTTC
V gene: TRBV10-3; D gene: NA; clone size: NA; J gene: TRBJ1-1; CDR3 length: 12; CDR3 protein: CAIGGRTDEAFF; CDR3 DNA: TGTGCCATCGGAGGACGTACCGATGAAGCTTTCTTT
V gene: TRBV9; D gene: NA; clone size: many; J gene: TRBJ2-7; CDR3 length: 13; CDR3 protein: CASSPQGLYEQYF; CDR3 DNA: TGTGCCAGCAGCCCACAGGGATTATACGAGCAGTACTTC
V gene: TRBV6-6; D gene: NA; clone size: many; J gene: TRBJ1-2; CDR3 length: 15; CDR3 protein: CASSYSLGGLDGYTF; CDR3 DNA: TGTGCCAGCAGTTACTCGTTAGGCGGGCTCGATGGCTACACCTTC
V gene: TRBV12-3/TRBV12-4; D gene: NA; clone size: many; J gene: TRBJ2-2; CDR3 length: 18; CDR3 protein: CASSQTKTVILVAGELFF; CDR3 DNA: TGTGCCAGCAGCCAAACAAAGACAGTCATCCTGGTCGCCGGGGAGCTGTTTTTT
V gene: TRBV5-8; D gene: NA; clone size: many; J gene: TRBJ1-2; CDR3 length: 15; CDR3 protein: CASSLMQGIWYGYTF; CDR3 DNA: TGTGCCAGCAGCTTGATGCAGGGGATATGGTATGGCTACACCTTC
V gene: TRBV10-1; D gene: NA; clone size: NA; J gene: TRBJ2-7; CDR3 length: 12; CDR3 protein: CASSEVVEEQYF; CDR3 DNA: TGCGCCAGCAGTGAGGTGGTGGAAGAGCAGTACTTC
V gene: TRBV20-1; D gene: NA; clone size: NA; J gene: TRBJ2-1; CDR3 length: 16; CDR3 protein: CSASRDPGFGGNEQFF; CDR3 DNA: TGCAGTGCTAGCCGGGACCCAGGGTTTGGAGGCAATGAGCAGTTCTTC
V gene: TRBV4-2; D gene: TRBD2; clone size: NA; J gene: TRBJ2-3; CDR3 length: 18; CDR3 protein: CASSQGTSGGAKTDTQYF; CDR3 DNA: TGTGCCAGCAGCCAGGGGACTAGCGGGGGGGCCAAGACAGATACGCAGTATTTT
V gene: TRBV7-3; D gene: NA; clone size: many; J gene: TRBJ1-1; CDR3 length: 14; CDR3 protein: CASSLMGDNTEAFF; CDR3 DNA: TGTGCCAGCAGCTTAATGGGAGATAACACTGAAGCTTTCTTT
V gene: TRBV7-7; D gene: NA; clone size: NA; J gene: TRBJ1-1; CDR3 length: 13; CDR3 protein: CASSTSMNTEAFF; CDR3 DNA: TGTGCTAGCAGTACGAGCATGAACACTGAAGCTTTCTTT
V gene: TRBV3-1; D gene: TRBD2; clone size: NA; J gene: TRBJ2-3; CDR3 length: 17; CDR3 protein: CASSPNRLAGGTDTQYF; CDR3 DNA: TGTGCCAGCAGCCCCAACCGACTAGCGGGAGGCACAGATACGCAGTATTTT
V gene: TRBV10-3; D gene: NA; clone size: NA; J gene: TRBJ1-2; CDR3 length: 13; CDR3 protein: CAITEDGVNGYTF; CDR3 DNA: TGTGCCATCACCGAAGACGGGGTAAATGGCTACACCTTC
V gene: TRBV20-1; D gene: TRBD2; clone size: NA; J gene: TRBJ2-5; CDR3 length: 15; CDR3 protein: CSAWGGLTRQETQYF; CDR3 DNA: TGCAGTGCTTGGGGGGGACTAACGCGGCAGGAGACCCAGTACTTC
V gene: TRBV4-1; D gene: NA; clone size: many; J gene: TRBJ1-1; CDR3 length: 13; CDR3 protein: CASRRLGGTEAFF; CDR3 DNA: TGCGCCAGCAGACGACTCGGGGGCACTGAAGCTTTCTTT
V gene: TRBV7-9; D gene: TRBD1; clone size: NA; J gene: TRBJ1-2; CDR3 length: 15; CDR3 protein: CAIDAGTGGYHGYTF; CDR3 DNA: TGTGCCATTGACGCGGGGACAGGGGGTTATCATGGCTACACCTTC
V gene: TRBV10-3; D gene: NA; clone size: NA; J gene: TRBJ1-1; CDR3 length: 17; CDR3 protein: CAISPRTVSFLNTEAFF; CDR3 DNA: TGTGCCATCAGCCCCCGGACAGTCTCATTCCTGAACACTGAAGCTTTCTTT
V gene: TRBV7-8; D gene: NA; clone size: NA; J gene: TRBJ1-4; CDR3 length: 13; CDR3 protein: CASRRGLGEKLFF; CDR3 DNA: TGTGCCAGCAGAAGGGGGTTGGGTGAAAAACTGTTTTTT
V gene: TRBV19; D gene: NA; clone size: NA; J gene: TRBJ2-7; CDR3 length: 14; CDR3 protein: CASTAGTTTYEQYF; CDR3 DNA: TGTGCCAGTACCGCCGGGACAACAACCTACGAGCAGTACTTC
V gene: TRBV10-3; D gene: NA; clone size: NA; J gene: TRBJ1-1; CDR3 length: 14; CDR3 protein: CAITQKGGNTEAFF; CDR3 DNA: TGTGCCATCACACAAAAAGGGGGGAACACTGAAGCTTTCTTT
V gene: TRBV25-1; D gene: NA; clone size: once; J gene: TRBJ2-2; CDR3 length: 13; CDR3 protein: CASSVPNTGELFF; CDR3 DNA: TGTGCCAGCAGTGTGCCGAACACCGGGGAGCTGTTTTTT
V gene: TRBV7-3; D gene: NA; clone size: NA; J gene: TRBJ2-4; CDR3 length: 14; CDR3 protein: CASSFGNTGDIQYF; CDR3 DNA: TGTGCCAGCAGCTTCGGAAACACCGGGGACATTCAGTACTTC